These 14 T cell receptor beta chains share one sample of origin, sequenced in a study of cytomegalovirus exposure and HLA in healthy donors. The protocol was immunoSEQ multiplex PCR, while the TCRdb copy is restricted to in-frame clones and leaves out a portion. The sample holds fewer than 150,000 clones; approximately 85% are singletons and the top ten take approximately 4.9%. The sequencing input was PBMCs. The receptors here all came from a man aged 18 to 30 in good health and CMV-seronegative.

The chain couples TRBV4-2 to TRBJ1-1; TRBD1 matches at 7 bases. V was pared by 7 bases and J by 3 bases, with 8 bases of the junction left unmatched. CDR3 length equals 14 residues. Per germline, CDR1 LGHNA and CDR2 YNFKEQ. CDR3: CASNEGAPDTEAFF. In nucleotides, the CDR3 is TGTGCCAGCAACGAGGGGGCGCCGGACACTGAAGCTTTCTTT.

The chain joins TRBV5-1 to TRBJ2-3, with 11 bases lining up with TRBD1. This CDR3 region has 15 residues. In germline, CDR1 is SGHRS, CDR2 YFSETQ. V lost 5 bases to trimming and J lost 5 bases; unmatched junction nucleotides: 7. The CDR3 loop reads CASSSGQGAGDTQYF. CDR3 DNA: TGCGCCAGCAGTTCCGGACAGGGGGCAGGAGATACGCAGTATTTT.

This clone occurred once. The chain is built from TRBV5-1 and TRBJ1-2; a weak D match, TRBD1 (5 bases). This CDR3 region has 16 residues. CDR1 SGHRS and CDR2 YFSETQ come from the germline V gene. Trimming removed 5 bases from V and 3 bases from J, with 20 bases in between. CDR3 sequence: CASSETGGILDYGYTF. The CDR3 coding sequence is TGCGCCAGCAGTGAAACAGGTGGGATTCTCGACTATGGCTACACCTTC. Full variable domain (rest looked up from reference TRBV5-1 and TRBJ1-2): KAGVTQTPRYLIKTRGQQVTLSCSPISGHRSVSWYQQTPGQGLQFLFEYFSETQRNKGNFPGRFSGRQFSNSRSEMNVSTLELGDSALYLCASSETGGILDYGYTFGSGTRLTVV.

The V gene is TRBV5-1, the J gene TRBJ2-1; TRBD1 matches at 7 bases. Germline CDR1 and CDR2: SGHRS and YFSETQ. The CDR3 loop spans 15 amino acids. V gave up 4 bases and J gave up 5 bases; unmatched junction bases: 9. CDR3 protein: CASSLGTAPDNEQFF. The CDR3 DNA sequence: TGCGCCAGCAGCCTGGGGACAGCGCCCGACAATGAGCAGTTCTTC.

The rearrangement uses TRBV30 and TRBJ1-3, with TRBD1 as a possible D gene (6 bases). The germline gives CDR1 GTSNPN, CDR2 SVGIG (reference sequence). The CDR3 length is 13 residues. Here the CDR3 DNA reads TGTGCTGGGGGGGCGAAACTGGGAAACACCATATATTTT. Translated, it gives CAGGAKLGNTIYF.

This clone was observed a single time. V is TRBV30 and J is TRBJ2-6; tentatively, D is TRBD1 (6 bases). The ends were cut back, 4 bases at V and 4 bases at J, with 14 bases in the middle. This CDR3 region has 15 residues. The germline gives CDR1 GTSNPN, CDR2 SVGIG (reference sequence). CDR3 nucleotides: TGTGCCTGGACTACAGGGAATACAGGGGCCAACGTCCTGACTTTC. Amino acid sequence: CAWTTGNTGANVLTF.

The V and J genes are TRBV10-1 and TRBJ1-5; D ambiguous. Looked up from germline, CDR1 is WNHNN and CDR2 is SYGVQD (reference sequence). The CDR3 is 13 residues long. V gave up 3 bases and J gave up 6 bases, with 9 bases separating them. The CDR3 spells CASSDFGGQPQHF. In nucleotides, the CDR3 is TGCGCCAGCAGTGATTTTGGAGGTCAGCCCCAGCATTTT.

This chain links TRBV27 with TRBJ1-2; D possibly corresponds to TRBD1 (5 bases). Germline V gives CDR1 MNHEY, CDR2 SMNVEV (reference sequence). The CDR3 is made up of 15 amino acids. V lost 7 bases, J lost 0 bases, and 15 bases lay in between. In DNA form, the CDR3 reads TGTGCCAGCATCCCCAAGCAGGGTACTAACTATGGCTACACCTTC. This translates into CASIPKQGTNYGYTF.

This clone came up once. The DNA for the CDR3 is TGTGCCAGCAGCTTAGTAAGCGGCCTCACGGTAGATACGCAGTATTTT. Translation gives CASSLVSGLTVDTQYF. The V and J genes are TRBV7-6 and TRBJ2-3; maybe TRBD2 (5 bases). Germline CDR1 SGHVS, CDR2 FNYEAQ. This CDR3 has 16 amino acids. Trimming stripped 1 base from V and 5 bases from J, with 16 bases between.

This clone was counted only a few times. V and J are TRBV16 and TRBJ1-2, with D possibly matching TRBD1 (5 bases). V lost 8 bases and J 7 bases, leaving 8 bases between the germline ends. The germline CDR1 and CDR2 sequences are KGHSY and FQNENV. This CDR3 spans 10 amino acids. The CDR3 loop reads CASRGSGYTF. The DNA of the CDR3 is TGTGCCAGCCGGGGGAGTGGCTACACCTTC.

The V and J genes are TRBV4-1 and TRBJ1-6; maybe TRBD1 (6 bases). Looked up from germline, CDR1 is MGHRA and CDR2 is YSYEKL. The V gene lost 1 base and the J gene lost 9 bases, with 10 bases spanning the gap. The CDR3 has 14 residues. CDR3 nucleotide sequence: TGCGCCAGCAGCCAAGCAGGGGAGGGTTCACCCCTCCACTTT. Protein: CASSQAGEGSPLHF.

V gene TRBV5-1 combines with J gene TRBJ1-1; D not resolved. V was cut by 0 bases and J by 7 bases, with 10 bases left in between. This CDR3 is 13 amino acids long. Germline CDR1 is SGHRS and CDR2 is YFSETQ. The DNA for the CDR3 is TGCGCCAGCAGCTTGGGGGCAGGCCTTGAAGCTTTCTTT. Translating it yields CASSLGAGLEAFF.

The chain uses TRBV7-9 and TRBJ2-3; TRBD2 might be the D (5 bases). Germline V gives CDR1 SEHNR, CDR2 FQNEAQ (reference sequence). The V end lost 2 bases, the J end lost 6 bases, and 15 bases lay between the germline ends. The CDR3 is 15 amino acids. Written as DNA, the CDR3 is TGTGCCAGCAGCTTACATCGGGAAGGAACGGATACGCAGTATTTT. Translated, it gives CASSLHREGTDTQYF.

CDR3 bases: TGTGCCAGCAGCTTGGCCGCGGGGGAGAGGGCCTACGAGCAGTACTTC. Translated, it gives CASSLAAGERAYEQYF. The chain combines TRBV5-6 with TRBJ2-7; 7 nucleotides match TRBD2. The CDR3 is 16 residues long. Germline assignment: CDR1 SGHDT and CDR2 YYEEEE. With 0 bases clipped from V and 2 bases from J, the junction kept 8 bases outside the gene matches.